Below, 26 T cell receptor beta chains from the same sample are listed, as sequenced in a study of B cell selection in AIRE deficiency. The method was immunoSEQ multiplex PCR; TCRdb's version includes in-frame clones alone and lacks a portion of them. The sample has some 21,000 clones, approximately 94% seen once; the top ten hold roughly 1.9%. The regulatory T cell sort gate was CD4+CD25hiCD127low/negative. What was sequenced was Tregs sorted from PBMCs. These TCRs come from a human donor with AIRE deficiency.

Only a few counts were recorded for this clone. The same CDR3 arises from other DNA sequences in this sample as well. The genes are TRBV20-1 and TRBJ2-3; no firm D call. Germline CDR1 DFQATT, CDR2 SNEGSKA (reference sequence). This CDR3 is 11 amino acids long. V was cut by 3 bases and J by 4 bases, with 5 bases left in between. DNA for the CDR3: TGCAGTGCTAGGAGAGCAGATACGCAGTATTTT. Encoded protein: CSARRADTQYF.

This sequence joins TRBV2 and TRBJ1-6; 9 nucleotides match TRBD1. V lost 8 bases to trimming and J lost 9 bases; unmatched junction nucleotides: 11. Per germline, CDR1 SNHLY and CDR2 FYNNEI. This CDR3 is built from 15 residues. The CDR3 DNA reads TGTGCCAGCGCCCGACAGGGGGTTTTTAGTTCACCCCTCCACTTT. Translating it yields CASARQGVFSSPLHF.

The chain has TRBV27 and TRBJ2-7, with TRBD2 matching 8 bases. The V and J ends lost 4 bases and 2 bases, in that order; junction bases with no gene match: 7. The CDR3 runs 15 residues. Germline CDR1 is MNHEY and CDR2 is SMNVEV (reference sequence). This CDR3 is CASSYLLAGPYEQYF. The CDR3 DNA reads TGTGCCAGCAGTTACCTCCTAGCGGGCCCCTACGAGCAGTACTTC.

In its sample, this clone was seen once. CDR3 sequence reads: CASSLQGTEAFF. The CDR3 DNA is TGCGCCAGCAGCTTACAGGGCACTGAAGCTTTCTTT. The chain links TRBV5-1 to TRBJ1-1; TRBD1 might be the D (6 bases). This CDR3 has 12 residues. From germline, CDR1 is SGHRS and CDR2 YFSETQ. The V end was cut by 2 bases, the J end by 4 bases, with 6 bases between. Complete variable domain (other parts from reference TRBV5-1 and TRBJ1-1): KAGVTQTPRYLIKTRGQQVTLSCSPISGHRSVSWYQQTPGQGLQFLFEYFSETQRNKGNFPGRFSGRQFSNSRSEMNVSTLELGDSALYLCASSLQGTEAFFGQGTRLTVV.

The CDR3 region has the DNA TGTGCCAGCAAATCTACGGCTTCCTATGGCTACACCTTC. Its translation: CASKSTASYGYTF. The chain recombines TRBV28 with TRBJ1-2; no clear D. The CDR3 totals 13 residues. Germline CDR1 MDHEN, CDR2 SYDVKM. V lost 7 bases and J lost 4, with 13 bases in between.

The chain uses TRBV11-2 and TRBJ2-7, with 9 bases aligning to TRBD1. The CDR3 has 15 residues. Germline V gene lookup returns CDR1 SGHAT and CDR2 FQNNGV. V trimming: 1 base; J trimming: 3 bases; junction bases outside the gene matches: 4. CDR3 DNA sequence: TGTGCCAGCAGCTTAGTCGTGACAGGGGGCTACGAGCAGTACTTC. It is translated as CASSLVVTGGYEQYF.

The V call is TRBV7-8, the J call TRBJ1-5, with 12 bases that match TRBD1. V lost 4 bases, J lost 6 bases, and 4 bases stayed unmatched. Per the germline V gene, CDR1 is SGHVS and CDR2 is FQNEAQ. This CDR3 is 15 amino acids long. CDR3: CASSSGQGASQPQHF. In nucleotides, the CDR3 is TGTGCCAGCAGCTCGGGACAGGGGGCGAGTCAGCCCCAGCATTTT.

The rearrangement uses TRBV30 and TRBJ2-5, with D perhaps assigned TRBD1 or TRBD2 (5 bases each). The CDR3 totals 13 residues. The V end lost 0 bases, the J end lost 6 bases, and 11 bases lay between the germline ends. Germline CDR1 is GTSNPN and CDR2 is SVGIG (reference sequence). CDR3 bases: TGTGCCTGGAGTGTAACTGAGGGGCAGACCCAGTACTTC. Amino acid sequence: CAWSVTEGQTQYF.

This clone was counted between two and nine times. The chain is built from TRBV5-6 and TRBJ1-2; a possible D gene is TRBD1 (5 bases). This CDR3 has 13 residues. V dropped 4 bases and J dropped 4 bases, with 11 bases sitting between them. From germline, CDR1 is SGHDT and CDR2 YYEEEE. The CDR3 loop reads CASSPTESYGYTF. As DNA, the CDR3 is TGTGCCAGCAGCCCGACAGAGAGCTATGGCTACACCTTC.

CDR3 sequence (DNA): TGTGCCAGCAGCTTCGGGGGACAGCCCAATGAAAAACTGTTTTTT. Its translation is CASSFGGQPNEKLFF. The chain combines TRBV5-4 with TRBJ1-4; 7 bases are a match to TRBD1. The V segment lost 2 bases and the J segment 5 bases; nucleotides outside the gene matches: 6. Germline-derived CDR1 and CDR2 are SGHNT and YYREEE (reference sequence). The CDR3 runs to 15 residues.

This chain links TRBV7-2 with TRBJ2-1, with a tentative D call TRBD1 (5 bases). The CDR3 contains 15 residues. The V end lost 6 bases, the J end lost 2 bases, and 14 bases lay between the germline ends. In germline, CDR1 is SGHTA, CDR2 FQGNSA. Here the CDR3 reads CASRSTRGAYNEQFF. The CDR3 bases are TGTGCCAGCAGGTCAACAAGGGGCGCCTACAATGAGCAGTTCTTC.

This chain connects TRBV10-3 to TRBJ1-1, with 9 bases that match TRBD1. Germline assignment: CDR1 ENHRY and CDR2 SYGVKD. The CDR3 is 13 amino acids. Losses at the gene ends were 11 bases for V and 4 bases for J; bases not matched to a gene: 8. The CDR3 region has the DNA TGTGCCGTACAGGGGGCCCTGGGCACTGAAGCTTTCTTT. Residues: CAVQGALGTEAFF.

This clone was detected only a few times. This chain uses TRBV7-3 with TRBJ2-1, with 11 bases aligning to TRBD2. Trimming took 5 bases from V and 7 from J; bases not matched to a gene: 7. Germline values: CDR1 SGHTA, CDR2 FQGTGA. The CDR3 spans 15 residues. The CDR3 spells CASSPGTSGLNEQFF. In DNA form, the CDR3 reads TGTGCCAGCAGCCCCGGGACTAGCGGCTTAAATGAGCAGTTCTTC. Together with reference TRBV7-3 and TRBJ2-1, the CDR3 gives the full variable domain: GAGVSQTPSNKVTEKGKYVELRCDPISGHTALYWYRQSLGQGPEFLIYFQGTGAADDSGLPNDRFFAVRPEGSVSTLKIQRTERGDSAVYLCASSPGTSGLNEQFFGPGTRLTVL.

The chain joins TRBV28 to TRBJ2-2; 8 nucleotides line up with TRBD2. In germline, CDR1 is MDHEN, CDR2 SYDVKM. V lost 6 bases to trimming and J lost 3 bases; unmatched junction nucleotides: 9. The CDR3 consists of 16 residues. The CDR3 reads CASSPAGGSDTGELFF. The CDR3 nucleotides are TGTGCCAGCAGCCCGGCGGGAGGTTCGGACACCGGGGAGCTGTTTTTT.

This clone appeared a single time. The chain uses TRBV6-5 and TRBJ2-5; no reliable D call. The J call may be in error: the DNA end matches TRBJ2-7 better. The CDR3 runs to 14 residues. CDR1 and CDR2 (germline): MNHEY, SVGAGI. In DNA form, the CDR3 reads TGTGCCAGCAGTCGGACGGTAGACTCCTACGAGCAGTACTTC. Its translation is CASSRTVDSYEQYF.

The chain is built from TRBV7-8 and TRBJ2-1, with 12 positions matching TRBD2. Germline V gene data show CDR1 as SGHVS and CDR2 as FQNEAQ. V gave up 2 bases and J gave up 6 bases; unmatched junction bases: 5. The CDR3 runs 16 residues. CDR3 amino acids: CASSLTLTSGGNEQFF. The CDR3 DNA is TGTGCCAGCAGCTTAACATTGACTAGCGGGGGCAATGAGCAGTTCTTC.

The chain recombines TRBV7-2 with TRBJ2-7; D remains ambiguous. From germline, CDR1 is SGHTA and CDR2 FQGNSA. V was pared by 5 bases and J by 1 base, with 12 bases between. The CDR3 sequence is 14 residues long. As DNA, the CDR3 is TGTGCCAGCAGCCTCGACCGTTATTCCTACGAGCAGTACTTC. Amino acid sequence: CASSLDRYSYEQYF.

The chain links TRBV11-2 to TRBJ2-7, with D possibly TRBD2 on 5 matching bases. The CDR3 contains 15 residues. Germline V gene sequence: CDR1 SGHAT, CDR2 FQNNGV. V was trimmed by 3 bases and J by 6 bases, leaving 18 bases between them. The CDR3 is CASSFAGIRGSEQYF. As DNA, the CDR3 is TGTGCCAGCAGCTTCGCGGGCATTCGGGGATCCGAGCAGTACTTC.

The rearrangement links TRBV6-5 to TRBJ2-2; a weak D match, TRBD1 (5 bases). Germline V lookup: CDR1 MNHEY, CDR2 SVGAGI. Trimming cost V 6 bases and J 8 bases, with 10 bases left between them. The CDR3 covers 12 residues. This chain's CDR3 is CASSPRQGELFF. CDR3 coding DNA: TGTGCCAGCAGCCCCCGACAGGGGGAGCTGTTTTTT.

V usage is TRBV7-2 and J usage is TRBJ2-5; no clear D. The CDR3 spans 11 residues. Per the germline V gene, CDR1 is SGHTA and CDR2 is FQGNSA. The V and J ends lost 1 base and 5 bases respectively, with 2 bases between them. This CDR3 reads CASSLVETQYF. CDR3 bases: TGTGCCAGCAGCTTAGTTGAGACCCAGTACTTC.

This clone was observed a single time. The genes are TRBV2 and TRBJ1-6, with TRBD1 matching 8 bases. The germline V gene encodes CDR1 SNHLY and CDR2 FYNNEI. This CDR3 comprises 14 residues. V lost 6 bases and J lost 7; bases outside the gene matches: 5. CDR3 protein: CASRAGQGNSPLHF. The CDR3 DNA is TGTGCCAGCAGAGCCGGACAGGGAAATTCACCCCTCCACTTT.

V gene TRBV6-1 combines with J gene TRBJ1-5, with TRBD1 as a possible D gene (5 bases). The germline V and J ends were trimmed by 10 bases and 0 bases, with 10 bases remaining between them. This CDR3 has 13 amino acids. Per germline, CDR1 MNHNS and CDR2 SASEGT. The CDR3 DNA follows: TGTGCCATCCAGGGCAATAGCAATCAGCCCCAGCATTTT. It translates to CAIQGNSNQPQHF.

The rearrangement links TRBV27 to TRBJ2-3; D gene uncertain. V lost 5 bases and J lost 7, with 13 bases in between. CDR3 length: 13 residues. CDR1 and CDR2 from the germline V gene are MNHEY and SMNVEV (reference sequence). For the CDR3, the DNA is TGTGCCAGCAGTAGAAGACCCCCGAATACGCAGTATTTT. Translating it yields CASSRRPPNTQYF.

The chain joins TRBV29-1 to TRBJ2-5, with D uncertain. Trimming took off 1 base at V and 4 bases at J, with 16 bases between the two ends. The CDR3 totals 15 residues. Germline V gives CDR1 SQVTM, CDR2 ANQGSEA. The CDR3 DNA sequence: TGCAGCGTTGAAGCCTATCGATTCAGGTCAGAGACCCAGTACTTC. As protein: CSVEAYRFRSETQYF.

This clone is a singleton in its sample. This sequence joins TRBV5-1 and TRBJ2-5; 10 positions match TRBD2. Germline trimming cut 0 bases from V and 4 bases from J; bases unmatched to any gene: 6. CDR3 length: 16 residues. From germline, CDR1 is SGHRS and CDR2 YFSETQ. CDR3 sequence: CASSLAPLAGRETQYF. The CDR3 DNA follows: TGCGCCAGCAGCTTGGCCCCACTAGCGGGACGAGAGACCCAGTACTTC.

The CDR3 DNA follows: TGCGCCAGCAGTTCAGGGCGCGCGCGTCGAGATGAGCAGTTCTTC. Encoded protein: CASSSGRARRDEQFF. The chain couples TRBV10-1 to TRBJ2-1; D might be TRBD1 (5 bases). Germline values: CDR1 WNHNN, CDR2 SYGVQD (reference sequence). V lost 5 bases and J 8 bases, leaving 19 bases between the germline ends. This CDR3 region has 15 residues.